These 24 T cell receptor beta chains were sequenced from one sample in a study of T cell responses to AZD1222 COVID-19 vaccine. Repertoires were generated with immunoSEQ multiplex PCR, while TCRdb's copy carries only in-frame clones and drops some. This sample has roughly 120,000 clones, with 81% found just once. The source was peripheral blood, collected on day 0 of AZD1222 vaccination. Receptor source: an adult in good health.

This clone was seen just once. J is TRBJ2-7 and V is TRBV9; possible D gene TRBD2, 6 bases. The germline V gene has CDR1 SGDLS and CDR2 YYNGEE. Trimming took 2 bases from V and 5 from J, leaving 20 bases between them. CDR3 length: 16 residues. CDR3 nucleotides: TGTGCCAGCAGCGTCGGGCGGGGCCCACTTCGGAACGAGCAGTACTTC. It codes for CASSVGRGPLRNEQYF.

The rearrangement links TRBV12-3 or TRBV12-4 to TRBJ2-6; D ambiguous. Deletions cut 6 bases from V and 4 bases from J, with 7 bases between. The CDR3 totals 13 residues. The CDR3 spells CASRETGANVLTF. CDR3 in DNA: TGTGCCAGCAGGGAGACAGGGGCCAACGTCCTGACTTTC.

Worth noting for this clone: A much larger clone sits a single nucleotide away, making a read error possible. This CDR3 is also generated by other DNA sequences in the sample. The genes are TRBV7-2 and TRBJ1-5; D is perhaps TRBD1 (5 bases). Germline V gene data show CDR1 as SGHTA and CDR2 as FQGNSA. The V end lost 1 base, the J end lost 2 bases, and 9 bases lay between the germline ends. The CDR3 has 15 residues. The DNA for the CDR3 is TGTGCCAGCAGCTTAGGGGGGATCGGCAATCAGCCCCAGCATTTT. Translation: CASSLGGIGNQPQHF.

This sequence joins TRBV19 and TRBJ1-3; 7 bases are a match to TRBD1. The length of the CDR3 is 15 residues. Germline V gene sequence: CDR1 LNHDA, CDR2 SQIVND (reference sequence). Trimming cost V 6 bases and J 2 bases; bases outside gene matches: 7. The CDR3 DNA follows: TGTGCCAGTAGCAAATCCACAGGGGCTGGAAACACCATATATTTT. Its translation: CASSKSTGAGNTIYF.

This CDR3 is CASSRRARGQETQYF. The CDR3, as DNA: TGTGCCAGCAGCCGCAGGGCTAGAGGTCAAGAGACCCAGTACTTC. The rearrangement uses TRBV7-2 and TRBJ2-5, with D possibly being TRBD1 (5 bases). CDR1 and CDR2 from the germline V gene are SGHTA and FQGNSA. The CDR3 extends over 15 amino acids. V lost 5 bases, J lost 2 bases, and 15 bases lay in between.

V usage is TRBV18 and J usage is TRBJ2-7; the D call may be TRBD1 or TRBD2 (6 bases each). Germline CDR1 reads KGHSH; CDR2 reads LQKENI. This CDR3 spans 16 amino acids. Trimming took 3 bases from V and 4 from J, leaving 19 bases between them. The CDR3 sequence: CASSPSEGGMGYEQYF. CDR3 DNA: TGTGCCAGCTCACCTTCGGAGGGGGGAATGGGGTACGAGCAGTACTTC.

This clone turned up a few times. The chain is built from TRBV7-8 and TRBJ2-7; 8 bases align to TRBD1. The CDR3 sequence is 14 residues long. The V gene's germline CDR1 is SGHVS and CDR2 FQNEAQ. V lost 5 bases to trimming and J lost 2 bases; unmatched junction nucleotides: 5. CDR3 region: CASSIGQGAYEQYF. DNA of the CDR3: TGTGCCAGCAGCATCGGACAGGGCGCCTACGAGCAGTACTTC. Drawing the rest from reference TRBV7-8 and TRBJ2-7, the complete variable domain is GAGVSQSPRYKVAKRGQDVALRCDPISGHVSLFWYQQALGQGPEFLTYFQNEAQLDKSGLPSDRFFAERPEGSVSTLKIQRTQQEDSAVYLCASSIGQGAYEQYFGPGTRLTVT.

The chain links TRBV6-4 to TRBJ1-1, with 7 positions matching TRBD1. V was clipped by 1 base and J by 8 bases; unmatched bases: 4. In germline, CDR1 is MRHNA, CDR2 SNTAGT. The CDR3 totals 13 residues. CDR3 in DNA: TGTGCCAGCAGTGACTGGCCGGGACAGGAAGCTTTCTTT. This encodes CASSDWPGQEAFF.

In this sample, this clone turned up once. The chain links TRBV6-5 to TRBJ1-2, with 8 bases matching TRBD1. Losses at the gene ends were 2 bases for V and 8 bases for J; bases not matched to a gene: 4. CDR3 size: 13 residues. CDR1 is MNHEY, CDR2 SVGAGI, per germline. The CDR3 nucleotides are TGTGCCAGCAGTTACACTACAGGGGGGGGCTACACCTTC. Amino acids: CASSYTTGGGYTF.

The rearrangement links TRBV6-5 to TRBJ2-7; D might be TRBD1 (5 bases). V lost 8 bases to trimming and J lost 10 bases, with 18 bases between them. The germline V gene encodes CDR1 MNHEY and CDR2 SVGAGI. The CDR3 has 12 amino acids. CDR3 region: CASVSTEGVQYF. DNA for the CDR3: TGTGCCAGCGTCTCGACGGAAGGGGTACAGTACTTC.

This CDR3 is CAISDTGNRYEQYF. The DNA of the CDR3 is TGTGCCATCAGTGACACAGGGAATCGCTACGAGCAGTACTTC. The rearrangement joins TRBV10-3 to TRBJ2-7; D is possibly TRBD1 (6 bases). Germline lookup yields CDR1 ENHRY and CDR2 SYGVKD. V gave up 3 bases and J gave up 3 bases, with 12 bases separating them. The CDR3 extends over 14 amino acids.

The chain is built from TRBV6-5 and TRBJ1-2; D may be TRBD1 (6 bases). The CDR3 runs 12 residues. Germline V lookup: CDR1 MNHEY, CDR2 SVGAGI. The V and J ends lost 7 bases and 8 bases respectively, with 14 bases between them. The CDR3 nucleotides are TGTGCCAGCACCGAGTCAGGGGCCGGCTACACCTTC. This codes for CASTESGAGYTF.

The V call is TRBV6-5, the J call TRBJ1-6; TRBD1 agrees at 10 bases. CDR1 is MNHEY and CDR2 is SVGAGI in the germline V gene. The CDR3 loop spans 15 amino acids. The V segment lost 0 bases and the J segment 10 bases; nucleotides outside the gene matches: 3. The CDR3 bases are TGTGCCAGCAGTTACTCGGGACAGGGGAAATCACCCCTCCACTTT. Translating gives CASSYSGQGKSPLHF.

Points on this clone: This same CDR3 is encoded by further DNA sequences in the sample. V usage is TRBV7-8 and J usage is TRBJ1-5; D not certain. The CDR3 loop spans 16 amino acids. The V end was cut by 2 bases, the J end by 0 bases, with 11 bases between. Germline lookup yields CDR1 SGHVS and CDR2 FQNEAQ. Written as DNA, the CDR3 is TGTGCCAGCAGCTTAAGTCACGGTTATAGCAATCAGCCCCAGCATTTT. It codes for CASSLSHGYSNQPQHF.

This rearrangement joins TRBV4-3 to TRBJ2-2; tentative D call: TRBD1 (6 bases). V was trimmed by 0 bases and J by 6 bases, leaving 11 bases between them. Germline CDR1 LGHNA, CDR2 YSLEER. The CDR3 loop spans 15 amino acids. The CDR3 bases are TGCGCCAGCAGCCAAGATGTAGGGGGTTCCGGGGAGCTGTTTTTT. This sequence encodes CASSQDVGGSGELFF.

The chain is built from TRBV20-1 and TRBJ1-1, with 7 positions matching TRBD1. There are 15 residues in the CDR3. CDR1 and CDR2 (germline): DFQATT, SNEGSKA (reference sequence). V lost 3 bases to trimming and J lost 1 base; unmatched junction nucleotides: 8. In DNA, the CDR3 is TGCAGTGCTAGTGGGGACAGAAAAGGGAACACTGAAGCTTTCTTT. Its protein product is CSASGDRKGNTEAFF.

The chain is built from TRBV5-1 and TRBJ2-1; 7 bases agree with TRBD1. Germline CDR1 reads SGHRS; CDR2 reads YFSETQ. Losses at the gene ends were 0 bases for V and 3 bases for J; bases not matched to a gene: 6. The CDR3 is 16 amino acids. The CDR3 sequence: CASSLAPGTDYNEQFF. The CDR3, as DNA: TGCGCCAGCAGCTTGGCCCCCGGGACAGACTACAATGAGCAGTTCTTC.

This clone appeared a few times. The chain recombines TRBV12-3 or TRBV12-4 with TRBJ1-1; D gene uncertain. The CDR3 extends over 12 amino acids. V was shortened by 6 bases and J by 5 bases, with 10 bases between the two germline ends. CDR3 region: CASREAGTEAFF. CDR3 DNA sequence: TGTGCCAGCAGAGAGGCGGGGACTGAAGCTTTCTTT.

The gene calls are TRBV19 and TRBJ1-4, with 9 bases lining up with TRBD1. The CDR3 length is 14 residues. CDR1 is LNHDA, CDR2 SQIVND, per germline (reference sequence). J gave up 7 bases and V 6 bases, and 6 bases lay outside the gene matches. CDR3 sequence: CASRRDRATEKLFF. DNA for the CDR3: TGTGCCAGTAGGAGGGACAGGGCTACTGAAAAACTGTTTTTT.

J is TRBJ2-2 and V is TRBV4-3, with D maybe TRBD2 (6 bases). The CDR3 contains 16 residues. V lost 0 bases to trimming and J lost 4 bases, with 12 bases between them. Germline V gene sequence: CDR1 LGHNA, CDR2 YSLEER. CDR3: CASSQEGGQSTGELFF. In DNA form, the CDR3 reads TGCGCCAGCAGCCAAGAAGGAGGGCAAAGCACCGGGGAGCTGTTTTTT.

V is TRBV6-1 and J is TRBJ2-6, with 9 bases fitting TRBD2. The length of the CDR3 is 17 residues. In germline, CDR1 is MNHNS, CDR2 SASEGT. J gave up 0 bases and V 3 bases, and 3 bases lay outside the gene matches. The CDR3 region is CASSERAGGSGANVLTF. CDR3 nucleotide sequence: TGTGCCAGCAGTGAGCGAGCGGGGGGCTCTGGGGCCAACGTCCTGACTTTC.

The V and J genes are TRBV7-9 and TRBJ2-7; D might be TRBD1 or TRBD2, each matching 5 bases. Between the trimmed V and J ends, which lost 5 bases and 7 bases, there was a span of 18 bases. Looked up from germline, CDR1 is SEHNR and CDR2 is FQNEAQ (reference sequence). CDR3 length equals 14 residues. The CDR3 sequence: CASSRSSGTREQYF. The DNA of the CDR3 is TGTGCCAGCAGCCGAAGCTCCGGGACCCGTGAGCAGTACTTC.

The chain employs TRBV3-1 (or the pseudogene TRBV3-2) and TRBJ2-5; D is unclear. Trimming removed 4 bases from V and 2 bases from J, with 17 bases in between. The CDR3 is 16 amino acids. Per germline, CDR1 LGHDT and CDR2 YNNKEL (reference sequence). The CDR3 DNA reads TGTGCCAGCAGCCGTTTCGGGTCATTACAACAAGAGACCCAGTACTTC. It specifies CASSRFGSLQQETQYF.

The gene calls are TRBV19 and TRBJ1-1; TRBD1 aligns across 8 bases. The CDR3 spans 16 residues. With 1 base clipped from V and 5 bases from J, the junction kept 9 bases outside the gene matches. Per the germline V gene, CDR1 is LNHDA and CDR2 is SQIVND (reference sequence). The CDR3 sequence is CASSIGQGAVKTEAFF. As DNA, the CDR3 is TGTGCCAGTAGTATAGGGCAGGGGGCGGTTAAAACTGAAGCTTTCTTT.